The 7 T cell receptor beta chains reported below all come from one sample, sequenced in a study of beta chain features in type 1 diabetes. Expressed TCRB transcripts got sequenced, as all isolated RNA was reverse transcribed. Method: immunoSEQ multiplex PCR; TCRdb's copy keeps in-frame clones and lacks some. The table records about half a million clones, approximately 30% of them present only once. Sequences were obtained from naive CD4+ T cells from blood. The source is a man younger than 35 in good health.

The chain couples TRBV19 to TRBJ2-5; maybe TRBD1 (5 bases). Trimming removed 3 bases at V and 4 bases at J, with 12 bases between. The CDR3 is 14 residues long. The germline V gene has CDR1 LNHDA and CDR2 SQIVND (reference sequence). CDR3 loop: CASSIFRDSETQYF. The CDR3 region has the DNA TGTGCCAGTAGTATCTTCAGGGATTCAGAGACCCAGTACTTC.

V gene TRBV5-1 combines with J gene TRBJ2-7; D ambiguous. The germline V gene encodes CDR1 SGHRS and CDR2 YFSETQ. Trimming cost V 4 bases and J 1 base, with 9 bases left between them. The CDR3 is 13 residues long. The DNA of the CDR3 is TGCGCCAGCAGCAGGGTAGGATCCTACGAGCAGTACTTC. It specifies CASSRVGSYEQYF.

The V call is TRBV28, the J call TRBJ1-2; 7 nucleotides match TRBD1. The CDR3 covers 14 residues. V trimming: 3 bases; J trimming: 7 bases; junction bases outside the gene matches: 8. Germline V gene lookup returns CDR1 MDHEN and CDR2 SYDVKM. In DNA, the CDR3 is TGTGCCAGCAGTTTGGGTTCGCGGACAGGTGGCTACACCTTC. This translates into CASSLGSRTGGYTF.

CDR3 DNA sequence: TGTGCCAGCAACCACATCCTAGGGAATGAGCAGTTCTTC. Its translation is CASNHILGNEQFF. The V call is TRBV27, the J call TRBJ2-1; D gene uncertain. CDR1 and CDR2 from the germline V gene are MNHEY and SMNVEV (reference sequence). The CDR3 consists of 13 residues. Trimming pared 7 bases from V and 7 bases from J, leaving 14 bases between.

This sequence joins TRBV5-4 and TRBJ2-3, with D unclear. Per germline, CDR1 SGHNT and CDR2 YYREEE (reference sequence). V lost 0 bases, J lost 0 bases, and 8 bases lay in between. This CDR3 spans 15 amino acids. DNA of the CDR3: TGTGCCAGCAGCTTGGGAGGAACTAGCACAGATACGCAGTATTTT. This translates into CASSLGGTSTDTQYF.

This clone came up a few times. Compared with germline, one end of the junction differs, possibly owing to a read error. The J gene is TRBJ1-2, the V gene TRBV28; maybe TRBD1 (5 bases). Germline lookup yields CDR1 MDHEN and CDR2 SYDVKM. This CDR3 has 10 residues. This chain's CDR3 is CASRYRDVLF. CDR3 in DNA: TGTGCCAGCAGGTACCGGGACGTTCTCTTC.

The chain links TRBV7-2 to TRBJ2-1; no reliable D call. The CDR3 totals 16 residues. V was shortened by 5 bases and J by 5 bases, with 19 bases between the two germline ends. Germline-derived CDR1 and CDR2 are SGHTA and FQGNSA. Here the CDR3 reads CASSPQWQIVHNEQFF. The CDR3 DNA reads TGTGCCAGCAGCCCCCAGTGGCAGATCGTCCACAATGAGCAGTTCTTC.